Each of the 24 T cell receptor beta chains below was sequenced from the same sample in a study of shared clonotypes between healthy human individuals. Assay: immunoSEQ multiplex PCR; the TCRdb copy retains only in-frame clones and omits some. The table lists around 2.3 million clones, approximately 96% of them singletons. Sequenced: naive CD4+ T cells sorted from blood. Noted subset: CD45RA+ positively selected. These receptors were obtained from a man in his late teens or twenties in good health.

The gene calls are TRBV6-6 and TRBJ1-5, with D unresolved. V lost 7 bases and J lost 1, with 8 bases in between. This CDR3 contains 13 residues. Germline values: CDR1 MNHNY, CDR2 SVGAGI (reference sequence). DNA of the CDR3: TGTGCCAGCACGTATCAGAGCAATCAGCCCCAGCATTTT. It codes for CASTYQSNQPQHF.

The CDR3 nucleotides are TGTGCCAGCAGCCCCCCTGGGGCTCACGAGCAGTACTTC. Protein product: CASSPPGAHEQYF. The chain carries TRBV7-9 and TRBJ2-7; D perhaps matches TRBD1 (5 bases). CDR1 and CDR2 (germline): SEHNR, FQNEAQ (reference sequence). V was trimmed by 5 bases and J by 5 bases, leaving 13 bases between them. The CDR3 length is 13 residues. The full variable domain, with the rest looked up from reference TRBV7-9 and TRBJ2-7, is DTGVSQNPRHKITKRGQNVTFRCDPISEHNRLYWYRQTLGQGPEFLTYFQNEAQLEKSRLLSDRFSAERPKGSFSTLEIQRTEQGDSAMYLCASSPPGAHEQYFGPGTRLTVT.

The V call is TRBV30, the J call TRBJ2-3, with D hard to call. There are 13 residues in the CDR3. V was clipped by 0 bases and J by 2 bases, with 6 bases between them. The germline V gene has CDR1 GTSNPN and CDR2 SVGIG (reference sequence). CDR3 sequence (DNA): TGTGCCTGGAGTGTAAGGATCACAGATACGCAGTATTTT. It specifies CAWSVRITDTQYF.

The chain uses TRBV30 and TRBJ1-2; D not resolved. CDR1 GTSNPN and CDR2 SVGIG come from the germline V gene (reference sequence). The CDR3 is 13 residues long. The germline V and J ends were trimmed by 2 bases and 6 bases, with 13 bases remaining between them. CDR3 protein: CAWSPTGPDGYTF. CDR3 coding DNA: TGTGCCTGGAGTCCTACCGGCCCAGATGGCTACACCTTC.

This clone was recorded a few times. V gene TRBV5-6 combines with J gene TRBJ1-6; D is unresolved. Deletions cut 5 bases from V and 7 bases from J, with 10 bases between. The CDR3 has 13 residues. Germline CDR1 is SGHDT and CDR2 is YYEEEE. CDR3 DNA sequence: TGTGCCAGCAGACGTGACGGGAATTCACCCCTCCACTTT. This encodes CASRRDGNSPLHF.

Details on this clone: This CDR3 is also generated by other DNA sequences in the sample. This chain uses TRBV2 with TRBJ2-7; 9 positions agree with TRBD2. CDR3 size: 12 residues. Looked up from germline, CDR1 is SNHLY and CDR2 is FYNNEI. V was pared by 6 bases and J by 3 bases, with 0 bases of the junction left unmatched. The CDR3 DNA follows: TGTGCCAGCAGACTAGCGGGCTACGAGCAGTACTTC. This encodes CASRLAGYEQYF.

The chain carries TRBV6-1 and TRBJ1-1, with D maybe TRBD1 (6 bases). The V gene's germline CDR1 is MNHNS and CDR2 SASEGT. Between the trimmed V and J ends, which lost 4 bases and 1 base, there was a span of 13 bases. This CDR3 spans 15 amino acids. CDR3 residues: CASSGGALGNTEAFF. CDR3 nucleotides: TGTGCCAGCAGTGGGGGGGCGCTGGGGAACACTGAAGCTTTCTTT.

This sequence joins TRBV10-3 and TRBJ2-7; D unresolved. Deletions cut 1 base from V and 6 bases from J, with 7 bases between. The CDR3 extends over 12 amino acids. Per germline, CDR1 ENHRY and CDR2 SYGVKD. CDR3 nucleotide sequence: TGTGCCATCAGTGAGTTTGCCCTCGAGCAGTACTTC. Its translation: CAISEFALEQYF.

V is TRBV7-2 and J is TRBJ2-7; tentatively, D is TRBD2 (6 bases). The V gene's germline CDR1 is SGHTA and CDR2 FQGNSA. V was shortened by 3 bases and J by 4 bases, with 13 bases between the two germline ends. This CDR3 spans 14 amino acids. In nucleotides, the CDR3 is TGTGCCAGCAGCTTTTCCAGGGCGGGATACGAGCAGTACTTC. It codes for CASSFSRAGYEQYF. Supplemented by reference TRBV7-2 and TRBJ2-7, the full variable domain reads GAGVSQSPSNKVTEKGKDVELRCDPISGHTALYWYRQSLGQGLEFLIYFQGNSAPDKSGLPSDRFSAERTGGSVSTLTIQRTQQEDSAVYLCASSFSRAGYEQYFGPGTRLTVT.

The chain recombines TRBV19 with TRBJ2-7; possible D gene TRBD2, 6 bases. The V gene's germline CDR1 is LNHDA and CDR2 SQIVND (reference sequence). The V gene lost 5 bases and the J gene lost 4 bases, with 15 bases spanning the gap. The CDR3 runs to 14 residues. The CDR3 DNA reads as TGTGCCAGTAGTCCCCTAACGGGAGCGTACGAGCAGTACTTC. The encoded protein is CASSPLTGAYEQYF.

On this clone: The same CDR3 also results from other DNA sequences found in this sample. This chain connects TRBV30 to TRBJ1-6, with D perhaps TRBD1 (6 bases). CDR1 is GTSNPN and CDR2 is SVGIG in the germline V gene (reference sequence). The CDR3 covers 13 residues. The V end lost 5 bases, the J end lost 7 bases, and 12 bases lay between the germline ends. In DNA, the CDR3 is TGTGCCTGGGCGGGACAAACCAATTCACCCCTCCACTTT. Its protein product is CAWAGQTNSPLHF.

The CDR3 protein is CASTTPSRAYYGYTF. The CDR3 DNA sequence: TGTGCCAGCACAACTCCTTCCCGGGCGTACTATGGCTACACCTTC. V is TRBV7-9 and J is TRBJ1-2; D ambiguous. Germline CDR1 and CDR2: SEHNR and FQNEAQ (reference sequence). This CDR3 is built from 15 residues. V was cut by 7 bases and J by 3 bases, with 18 bases left in between.

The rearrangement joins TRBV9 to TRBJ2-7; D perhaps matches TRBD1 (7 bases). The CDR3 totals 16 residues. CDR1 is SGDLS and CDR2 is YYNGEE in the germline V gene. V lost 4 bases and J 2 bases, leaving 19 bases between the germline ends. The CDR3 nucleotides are TGTGCCAGCAGCACCCCCATAGGAGGGGGCGCCTACGAGCAGTACTTC. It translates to CASSTPIGGGAYEQYF.

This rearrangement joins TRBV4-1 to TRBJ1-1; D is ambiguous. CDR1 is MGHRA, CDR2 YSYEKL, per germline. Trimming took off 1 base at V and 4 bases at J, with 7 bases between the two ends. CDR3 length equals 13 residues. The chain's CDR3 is CASSQAVSTEAFF. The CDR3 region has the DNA TGCGCCAGCAGCCAAGCGGTGAGCACTGAAGCTTTCTTT.

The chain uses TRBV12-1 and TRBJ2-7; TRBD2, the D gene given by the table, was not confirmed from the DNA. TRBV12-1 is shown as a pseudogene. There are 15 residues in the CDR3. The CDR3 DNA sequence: TGTGCCAGCAGCAGACTAGCGGGGAGCTCCTACGAGCAGTACTTC. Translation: CASSRLAGSSYEQYF.

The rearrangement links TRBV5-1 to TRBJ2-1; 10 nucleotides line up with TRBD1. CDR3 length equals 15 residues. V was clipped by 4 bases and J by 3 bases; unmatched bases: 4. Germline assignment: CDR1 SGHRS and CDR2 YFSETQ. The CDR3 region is CASSHRDRGYNEQFF. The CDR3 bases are TGCGCCAGCAGCCACCGGGACAGGGGCTACAATGAGCAGTTCTTC. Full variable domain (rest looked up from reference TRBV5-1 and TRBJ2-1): KAGVTQTPRYLIKTRGQQVTLSCSPISGHRSVSWYQQTPGQGLQFLFEYFSETQRNKGNFPGRFSGRQFSNSRSEMNVSTLELGDSALYLCASSHRDRGYNEQFFGPGTRLTVL.

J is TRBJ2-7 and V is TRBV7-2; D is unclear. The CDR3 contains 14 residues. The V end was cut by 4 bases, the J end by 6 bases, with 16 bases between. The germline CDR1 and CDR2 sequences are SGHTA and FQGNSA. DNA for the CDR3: TGTGCCAGCAGCTCACGTTCGACAATCGGCGAGCAGTACTTC. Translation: CASSSRSTIGEQYF.

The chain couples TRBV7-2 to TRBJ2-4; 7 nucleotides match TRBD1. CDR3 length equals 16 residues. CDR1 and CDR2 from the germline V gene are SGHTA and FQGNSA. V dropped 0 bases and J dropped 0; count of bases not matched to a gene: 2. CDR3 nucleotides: TGTGCCAGCAGCTTAGCTGGGACAGTAGCCAAAAACATTCAGTACTTC. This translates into CASSLAGTVAKNIQYF.

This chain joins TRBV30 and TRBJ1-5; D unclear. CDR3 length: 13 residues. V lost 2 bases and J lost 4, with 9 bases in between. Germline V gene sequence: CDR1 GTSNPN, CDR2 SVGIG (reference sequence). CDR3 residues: CAWSQVGNQPQHF. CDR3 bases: TGTGCCTGGAGTCAGGTGGGGAATCAGCCCCAGCATTTT.

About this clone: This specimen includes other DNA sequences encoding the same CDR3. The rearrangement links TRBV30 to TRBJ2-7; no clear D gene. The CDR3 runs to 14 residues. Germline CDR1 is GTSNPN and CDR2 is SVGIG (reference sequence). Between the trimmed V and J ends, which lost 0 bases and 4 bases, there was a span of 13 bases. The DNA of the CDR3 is TGTGCCTGGAGTGTACCTGGGAAGGTATACGAGCAGTACTTC. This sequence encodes CAWSVPGKVYEQYF.

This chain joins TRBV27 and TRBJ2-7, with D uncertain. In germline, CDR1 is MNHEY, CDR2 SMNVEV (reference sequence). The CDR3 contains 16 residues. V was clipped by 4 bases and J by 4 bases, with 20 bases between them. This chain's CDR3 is CASSSQPWGKPYEQYF. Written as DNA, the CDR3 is TGTGCCAGCAGTTCCCAGCCTTGGGGAAAGCCATACGAGCAGTACTTC.

The CDR3 nucleotides read TGTGCCAGCAGTGTGCACGTCGATAGCGGCTCGGTAGATACGCAGTATTTT. Amino acids: CASSVHVDSGSVDTQYF. This chain joins TRBV6-1 and TRBJ2-3, with D possibly being TRBD2 (6 bases). Per germline, CDR1 MNHNS and CDR2 SASEGT. CDR3 length: 17 residues. Deletions cut 4 bases from V and 5 bases from J, with 22 bases between.

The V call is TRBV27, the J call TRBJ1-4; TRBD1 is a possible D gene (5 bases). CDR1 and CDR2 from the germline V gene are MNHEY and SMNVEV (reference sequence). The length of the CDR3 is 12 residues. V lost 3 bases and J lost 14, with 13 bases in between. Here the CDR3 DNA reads TGTGCCAGCAGTTTCCCCCAGGGTTTGCTGTTTTTT. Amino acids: CASSFPQGLLFF.

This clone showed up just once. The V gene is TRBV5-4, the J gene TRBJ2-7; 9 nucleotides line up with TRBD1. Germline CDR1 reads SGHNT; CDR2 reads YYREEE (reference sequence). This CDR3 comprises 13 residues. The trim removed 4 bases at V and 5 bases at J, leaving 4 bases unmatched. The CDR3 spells CASSRGDRDEQYF. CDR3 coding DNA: TGTGCCAGCAGCCGAGGGGACAGGGACGAGCAGTACTTC. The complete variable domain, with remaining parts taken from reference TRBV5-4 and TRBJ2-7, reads ETGVTQSPTHLIKTRGQQVTLRCSSQSGHNTVSWYQQALGQGPQFIFQYYREEENGRGNFPPRFSGLQFPNYSSELNVNALELDDSALYLCASSRGDRDEQYFGPGTRLTVT.